The rows below give T cell receptor beta chains drawn from one sample of a study of cytomegalovirus exposure and HLA in healthy donors. Sequencing was performed with immunoSEQ multiplex PCR; in TCRdb, only in-frame clones are kept and a portion is missing. The sample lists roughly 160,000 clones, 75% to 80% occurring once. The sequenced material came from PBMCs. These TCRs come from a man aged 50 or older in good health and CMV-seropositive. The CDR3 runs from the conserved cysteine through the conserved F or W. The D gene is left open where the match is weak. Part of the rows lack a size; the others show once, few, many or a class for expanded clones.

d_gene: .; abundance: .; v_gene: TRBV14; j_gene: TRBJ1-1; CDR3nt: TGTGCCAGCAGCCAACGGCGGCGGGACACTGAAGCTTTCTTT; CDR3aa: CASSQRRRDTEAFF
d_gene: TRBD2; abundance: .; v_gene: TRBV9; j_gene: TRBJ2-3; CDR3nt: TGTGCCAGCAGCGTAGGCCTAGCGGGGCACACAGATACGCAGTATTTT; CDR3aa: CASSVGLAGHTDTQYF
d_gene: .; abundance: few; v_gene: TRBV20-1; j_gene: TRBJ2-1; CDR3nt: TGCAGTGCTAAGCAGGGGCATGAGCAGTTCTTC; CDR3aa: CSAKQGHEQFF
d_gene: .; abundance: .; v_gene: TRBV5-1; j_gene: TRBJ2-1; CDR3nt: TGCGCCAGCAGCTCAACCGGGACCTACAATGAGCAGTTCTTC; CDR3aa: CASSSTGTYNEQFF
d_gene: .; abundance: .; v_gene: TRBV4-1; j_gene: TRBJ2-2; CDR3nt: TGCGCCAGCAGCCAACCCGGACAAACCGGGGAGCTGTTTTTT; CDR3aa: CASSQPGQTGELFF
d_gene: TRBD1; abundance: .; v_gene: TRBV6-5; j_gene: TRBJ2-5; CDR3nt: TGTGCCAGCAGTTACCAGACAGGGGGCTCGGAGACCCAGTACTTC; CDR3aa: CASSYQTGGSETQYF
d_gene: .; abundance: .; v_gene: TRBV5-1; j_gene: TRBJ1-5; CDR3nt: TGCGCCAGCAGCATGGACAGTAGCAATCAGCCCCAGCATTTT; CDR3aa: CASSMDSSNQPQHF
d_gene: .; abundance: .; v_gene: TRBV2; j_gene: TRBJ2-7; CDR3nt: TGTGCCAGCAGTGTGAACAGGGACTACGAGCAGTACTTC; CDR3aa: CASSVNRDYEQYF
d_gene: .; abundance: .; v_gene: TRBV7-3; j_gene: TRBJ2-3; CDR3nt: TGTGCCAGCAGCTTAATTGGGGCGCGAACAGATACGCAGTATTTT; CDR3aa: CASSLIGARTDTQYF
d_gene: .; abundance: once; v_gene: TRBV28; j_gene: TRBJ1-2; CDR3nt: TGTGCCAGCAGTTTAATAGGGAAGGGGTCTAATGGGAACACCTTC; CDR3aa: CASSLIGKGSNGNTF
d_gene: TRBD2; abundance: .; v_gene: TRBV30; j_gene: TRBJ2-3; CDR3nt: TGTGCCTGGCGACGCGGCGGGGGGTTTGCAGATACGCAGTATTTT; CDR3aa: CAWRRGGGFADTQYF